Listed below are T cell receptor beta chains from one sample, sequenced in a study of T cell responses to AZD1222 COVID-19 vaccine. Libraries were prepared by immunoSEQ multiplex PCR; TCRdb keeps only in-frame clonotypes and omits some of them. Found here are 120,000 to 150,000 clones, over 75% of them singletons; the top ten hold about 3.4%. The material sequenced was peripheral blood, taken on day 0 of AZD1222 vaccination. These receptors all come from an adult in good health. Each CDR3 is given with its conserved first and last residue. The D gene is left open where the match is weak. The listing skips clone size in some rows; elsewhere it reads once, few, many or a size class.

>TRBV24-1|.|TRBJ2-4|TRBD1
TGTGCCACCAGTGAGGGACAGGGGGCTATCCAGTACTTC
CATSEGQGAIQYF
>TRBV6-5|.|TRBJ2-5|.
TGTGCCAGCAGCCCCCGTCCGGAGGCCGAGACCCAGTACTTC
CASSPRPEAETQYF
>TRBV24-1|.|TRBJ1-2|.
TGTGCCACCAGTGACCCCAGGGATTATGGCTACACCTTC
CATSDPRDYGYTF
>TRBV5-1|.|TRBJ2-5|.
TGCGCCAGCAGCCCAAACACAGGGAGCGGAGAGACCCAGTACTTC
CASSPNTGSGETQYF
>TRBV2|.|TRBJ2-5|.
TGTGCCAGCACCTCCCGACAGACCCAAGAGACCCAGTACTTC
CASTSRQTQETQYF
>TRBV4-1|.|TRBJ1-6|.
TGCGCCAGCAGTTCAGGGAGTTCACCCCTCCACTTT
CASSSGSSPLHF
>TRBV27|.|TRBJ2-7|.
TGTGCCAGCCAATTCCGGGGTAGCGAGCAGTACTTC
CASQFRGSEQYF
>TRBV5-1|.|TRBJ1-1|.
TGCGCCAGCAGCGTCAGAGTGAACACTGAAGCTTTCTTT
CASSVRVNTEAFF
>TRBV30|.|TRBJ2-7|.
TGTGCCTGGAGTGTGAAGAAGGCCCTCGGCTCCTACGAGCAGTACTTC
CAWSVKKALGSYEQYF
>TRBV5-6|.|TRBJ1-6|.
TGTGCCAGCAGACAGGCTCCGTCCCTCCACTTT
CASRQAPSLHF
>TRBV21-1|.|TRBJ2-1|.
TGTGCCAGCAGCTCCCCGGGTGTGGGCAATGAGCAGTTCTTC
CASSSPGVGNEQFF
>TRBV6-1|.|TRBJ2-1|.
TGTGCCAGCAGTGTTGCCGAAGGGAGCTCCTACAATGAGCAGTTCTTC
CASSVAEGSSYNEQFF
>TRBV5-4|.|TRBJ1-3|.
TGTGCCAGCAGCGGGGGAGGACAATACTCTGGAAACACCATATATTTT
CASSGGGQYSGNTIYF
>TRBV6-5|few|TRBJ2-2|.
TGTGCCAGCGGAATTGGCGCGGCCGGGGAGCTGTTTTTT
CASGIGAAGELFF
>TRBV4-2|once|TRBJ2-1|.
TGTGCCAGCAGCCAAGATTTTGGAGGATCAGCGGGTGAGCAGTTCTTC
CASSQDFGGSAGEQFF
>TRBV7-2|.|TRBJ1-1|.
TGTGCCAGCAGCTTAGCACAGGGGAACACTGAAGCTTTCTTT
CASSLAQGNTEAFF
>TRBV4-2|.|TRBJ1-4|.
TGTGCCAGCAGCGACGGGTATAATGAAAAACTGTTTTTT
CASSDGYNEKLFF
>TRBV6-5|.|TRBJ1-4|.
TGTGCCAGCATAAGGGGGACTAATGAAAAACTGTTTTTT
CASIRGTNEKLFF
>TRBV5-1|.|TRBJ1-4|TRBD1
TGCGCCAGCAGCTTGACGGGACAGGCAACTAATGAAAAACTGTTTTTT
CASSLTGQATNEKLFF
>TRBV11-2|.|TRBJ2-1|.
TGTGCCAGCAGCGAAACGGACATTGGGCAGTTCTTC
CASSETDIGQFF
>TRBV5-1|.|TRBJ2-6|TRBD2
TGCGCCAGCAGCGGAACTAGCGGGGTCGCCTTCTCTGGGGCCAACGTCCTGACTTTC
CASSGTSGVAFSGANVLTF
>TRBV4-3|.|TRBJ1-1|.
TGCGCCAGCAGCCAAGCGATTCTTTTCAGGCTCCGGGGGAAGGCTTCTGAAGCTTTCTTT
CASSQAILFRLRGKASEAFF
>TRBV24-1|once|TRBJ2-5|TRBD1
TGTGCCACCCAAGCCGCAGGGGGCTGGGAGACCCAGTACTTC
CATQAAGGWETQYF
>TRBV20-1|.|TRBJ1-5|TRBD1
TGCAGTGCTAGTCGGGGCGGGCCAGGGGGCGTTCAGCCCCAGCATTTT
CSASRGGPGGVQPQHF
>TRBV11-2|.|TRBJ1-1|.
TGTGCCAGCAGTTTTTCAGGGGTGGCTGAAGCTTTCTTT
CASSFSGVAEAFF